One and the same sample provided the 4 T cell receptor beta chains below, sequenced in a study of blood T cell repertoires in COVID-19. Here immunoSEQ multiplex PCR was the method, and the copy in TCRdb shows in-frame clones only, minus some. The table has 540,000 or so clones, 85% to 90% seen once. The specimen sequenced was peripheral blood. Receptor source: a woman aged 45 to 65 with COVID-19, enrolled during active disease.

This chain links TRBV12-3 or TRBV12-4 with TRBJ1-1; D not resolved. V lost 5 bases, J lost 6 bases, and 13 bases lay in between. CDR3 size: 13 residues. The chain's CDR3 is CASSEGRRAEAFF. CDR3 coding DNA: TGTGCCAGCAGTGAGGGCCGACGAGCTGAAGCTTTCTTT.

The rearrangement joins TRBV19 to TRBJ2-2; the D is unclear. The CDR3 is 15 residues long. Germline CDR1 reads LNHDA; CDR2 reads SQIVND (reference sequence). Trimming cost V 5 bases and J 1 base, with 11 bases left between them. As DNA, the CDR3 is TGTGCCAGTAGTGCCACGAGGCAGAACACCGGGGAGCTGTTTTTT. Encoded protein: CASSATRQNTGELFF.

This chain uses TRBV10-3 with TRBJ2-3, with D tentatively TRBD1 (5 bases). Trimming took off 5 bases at V and 6 bases at J, with 9 bases between the two ends. This CDR3 contains 12 residues. CDR1 and CDR2 (germline): ENHRY, SYGVKD. The CDR3 region is CAISRAGDTQYF. The CDR3 DNA is TGTGCCATCAGTCGGGCAGGGGATACGCAGTATTTT.

The gene calls are TRBV9 and TRBJ2-1; the match to TRBD2 covers 8 bases. This CDR3 has 16 residues. The germline V gene encodes CDR1 SGDLS and CDR2 YYNGEE. The V and J ends lost 3 bases and 0 bases, in that order; junction bases with no gene match: 5. CDR3 region: CASSGRGGSSYNEQFF. The CDR3 coding sequence is TGTGCCAGCAGCGGTCGCGGGGGGAGCTCCTACAATGAGCAGTTCTTC.